Presented here are 4 T cell receptor beta chains from one specimen sequenced in a study of radiotherapy plus CTLA-4 blockade in lung cancer (dated by TCRdb to 2016 to 2019). Receptor amplification or capture employed the immunoSEQ multiplex PCR assay. This is the immuneACCESS table as TCRdb keeps it, with only in-frame sequences that have V and J called. A part of the clones is gone; compared with another copy, unresolved V genes explain less than half, and the rest is unexplained. For this sample there are about 98,000 clones; about 86% appear just once. The ten largest clones represent 4.5% to 6% of the sample. This specimen was peripheral blood, taken from a patient treated with radiotherapy plus ipilimumab. Every receptor here comes from a human donor with non-small cell lung cancer that progressed on radiotherapy plus ipilimumab.

Here the CDR3 DNA reads TGTGCCAGCAGCCTAGGGGGAGGGGGGAACTATGGCTACACCTTC. Protein: CASSLGGGGNYGYTF. The V and J genes are TRBV7-2 and TRBJ1-2, with D perhaps matching TRBD1 (6 bases). Germline lookup yields CDR1 SGHTA and CDR2 FQGNSA. The CDR3 is made up of 15 amino acids. Trimming took off 5 bases at V and 2 bases at J, with 15 bases between the two ends.

For the CDR3, the DNA is TGTGCCAGCAGCCAAGAGGGGGCACAGGACTATGGCTACACCTTC. Its protein is CASSQEGAQDYGYTF. This rearrangement joins TRBV14 to TRBJ1-2; the D gene is possibly TRBD1 (6 bases). The CDR3 has 15 residues. Per the germline V gene, CDR1 is SGHDN and CDR2 is FVKESK. The V end was cut by 0 bases, the J end by 3 bases, with 11 bases between.

This chain connects TRBV7-8 to TRBJ1-1; D perhaps matches TRBD1 (5 bases). Trimming took off 3 bases at V and 5 bases at J, with 10 bases between the two ends. The CDR3 extends over 13 amino acids. Germline CDR1 is SGHVS and CDR2 is FQNEAQ. CDR3 in DNA: TGTGCCAGCAGCTTCCAGGGTAATACTGAAGCTTTCTTT. The encoded protein is CASSFQGNTEAFF. The whole variable domain, remainder taken from reference TRBV7-8 and TRBJ1-1, is GAGVSQSPRYKVAKRGQDVALRCDPISGHVSLFWYQQALGQGPEFLTYFQNEAQLDKSGLPSDRFFAERPEGSVSTLKIQRTQQEDSAVYLCASSFQGNTEAFFGQGTRLTVV.

The chain carries TRBV7-9 and TRBJ2-7; 9 bases match TRBD1. V lost 5 bases, J lost 0 bases, and 5 bases stayed unmatched. This CDR3 has 15 residues. In germline, CDR1 is SEHNR, CDR2 FQNEAQ (reference sequence). The chain's CDR3 is CASSPRQGDSYEQYF. In DNA form, the CDR3 reads TGTGCCAGCAGCCCTCGACAGGGGGACTCCTACGAGCAGTACTTC.